The 8 T cell receptor beta chains given below trace back to one sample, sequenced in a study of T cell responses to AZD1222 COVID-19 vaccine. Clones were sequenced by immunoSEQ multiplex PCR, and TCRdb holds only the in-frame ones, with some missing. The sample has 100,000 or so clones, approximately 90% seen once. Here the sequenced sample was peripheral blood, taken on day 0 of AZD1222 vaccination. The receptors come from an adult in good health.

The CDR3 reads CASKVGRGEKLFF. In nucleotides, the CDR3 is TGTGCCAGCAAGGTCGGGCGCGGTGAAAAACTGTTTTTT. The chain recombines TRBV5-8 with TRBJ1-4; no reliable D call. CDR1 is SGHTS and CDR2 is YDEGEE in the germline V gene. Trimming took off 6 bases at V and 7 bases at J, with 13 bases between the two ends. This CDR3 region has 13 residues.

The V and J genes are TRBV3-1 (or the pseudogene TRBV3-2) and TRBJ1-3; D is perhaps TRBD1 (5 bases). Trimming pared 3 bases from V and 1 base from J, leaving 10 bases between. The CDR3 loop spans 15 amino acids. Germline V gives CDR1 LGHDT, CDR2 YNNKEL (reference sequence). Here the CDR3 DNA reads TGTGCCAGCAGCCACGGGGGGGGTTCTGGAAACACCATATATTTT. Translated, it gives CASSHGGGSGNTIYF.

This sequence joins TRBV7-9 and TRBJ1-2; 8 bases line up with TRBD1. Per the germline V gene, CDR1 is SEHNR and CDR2 is FQNEAQ (reference sequence). V dropped 8 bases and J dropped 9; count of bases not matched to a gene: 11. This CDR3 has 13 residues. As DNA, the CDR3 is TGTGCCAGCCGATTCTCGACAGGGGAAAGCTACACCTTC. This translates into CASRFSTGESYTF.

This clone was detected once. The J gene is TRBJ2-7, the V gene TRBV28, with no clear D. V shed 3 bases and J shed 0 bases, with 9 bases lying between them. From germline, CDR1 is MDHEN and CDR2 SYDVKM. The CDR3 extends over 14 amino acids. The CDR3 loop is CASSFRKSSYEQYF. CDR3 sequence (DNA): TGTGCCAGCAGTTTTCGGAAGAGCTCCTACGAGCAGTACTTC. Supplemented by reference TRBV28 and TRBJ2-7, the full variable domain reads DVKVTQSSRYLVKRTGEKVFLECVQDMDHENMFWYRQDPGLGLRLIYFSYDVKMKEKGDIPEGYSVSREKKERFSLILESASTNQTSMYLCASSFRKSSYEQYFGPGTRLTVT.

The V gene is TRBV6-2 or TRBV6-3, the J gene TRBJ2-3, with 9 bases identical to TRBD1. V shed 1 base and J 2 bases; nucleotides not matched to a gene: 7. The CDR3 runs to 17 residues. Germline V lookup: CDR1 MNHEY, CDR2 SVGEGT. CDR3 amino acids: CASSYFPGQGTTDTQYF. CDR3 sequence (DNA): TGTGCCAGCAGTTACTTTCCGGGACAGGGAACCACAGATACGCAGTATTTT.

V gene TRBV11-2 combines with J gene TRBJ2-5; unclear D gene. The CDR3 loop spans 15 amino acids. Trimming shortened V by 5 bases and J by 5 bases, and 18 bases separated the two germline ends. Per the germline V gene, CDR1 is SGHAT and CDR2 is FQNNGV. The DNA of the CDR3 is TGTGCCAGCAGCGGGAACCTTGGGCCTGGGGAGACCCAGTACTTC. This gives the protein CASSGNLGPGETQYF.

The chain uses TRBV28 and TRBJ1-6; unclear D gene. This CDR3 has 15 residues. The germline CDR1 and CDR2 sequences are MDHEN and SYDVKM. The V end lost 3 bases, the J end lost 11 bases, and 17 bases lay between the germline ends. CDR3 amino acids: CASSFSRLYRAPLHF. CDR3 nucleotide sequence: TGTGCCAGCAGTTTCAGCAGACTTTACCGGGCACCCCTCCACTTT.

The rearrangement joins TRBV5-4 to TRBJ1-1; no definite D call. The CDR3 runs 15 residues. With 2 bases removed from V and 0 bases from J, the gap between germline ends came to 11 bases. In germline, CDR1 is SGHNT, CDR2 YYREEE (reference sequence). CDR3 region: CASSFRGGMNTEAFF. In nucleotides, the CDR3 is TGTGCCAGCAGCTTTAGAGGAGGTATGAACACTGAAGCTTTCTTT.